A single sample is the source of the 9 T cell receptor beta chains below, sequenced in a study of TIL therapy for anti-PD-1-resistant metastatic lung cancer. This was the immunoSEQ v3 assay. TCRdb keeps only in-frame clones here, not all; method: immunoSEQ multiplex PCR. The sample has about 59,000 clones, 73% seen once; the top ten hold roughly 2%. Time point defined: pre-treatment sample, taken before nivolumab and TIL therapy. The sequenced sample was blood, obtained at baseline. Source of these receptors: a person aged 25 to 79 with non-small cell lung cancer.

The V and J genes are TRBV28 and TRBJ1-5; TRBD1 matches at 9 bases. After removal of 7 bases from V and 7 bases from J, the junction contained 11 bases not matched to a gene. CDR3 size: 15 residues. Germline V lookup: CDR1 MDHEN, CDR2 SYDVKM. CDR3 DNA sequence: TGTGCCAGCACCCCGCCGGGACAGGGTAGGCAGCCCCAGCATTTT. Residues: CASTPPGQGRQPQHF.

The chain recombines TRBV18 with TRBJ1-1; tentative D call: TRBD1 (5 bases). The germline V gene has CDR1 KGHSH and CDR2 LQKENI. The length of the CDR3 is 16 residues. V was clipped by 6 bases and J by 0 bases, with 17 bases between them. CDR3: CASSHGVTGLNTEAFF. The CDR3 nucleotides are TGTGCCAGCTCCCACGGGGTCACAGGTTTGAACACTGAAGCTTTCTTT.

V and J are TRBV19 and TRBJ1-4; 10 bases align to TRBD1. The CDR3 loop spans 15 amino acids. V was clipped by 11 bases and J by 5 bases; unmatched bases: 11. Germline CDR1 and CDR2: LNHDA and SQIVND (reference sequence). CDR3 amino acids: CAAGEPGQGNEKLFF. Written as DNA, the CDR3 is TGTGCCGCCGGGGAACCGGGACAGGGGAATGAAAAACTGTTTTTT.

The chain links TRBV5-1 to TRBJ1-1; D is ambiguous. This CDR3 spans 13 amino acids. Trimming stripped 4 bases from V and 2 bases from J, with 9 bases between. The germline V gene encodes CDR1 SGHRS and CDR2 YFSETQ. As DNA, the CDR3 is TGCGCCAGCAGCGATTCTCAAAACACTGAAGCTTTCTTT. It yields the protein CASSDSQNTEAFF.

This clone was counted many times. The chain recombines TRBV9 with TRBJ2-7; D may be TRBD2 (5 bases). V dropped 6 bases and J dropped 3 bases, with 16 bases sitting between them. Germline assignment: CDR1 SGDLS and CDR2 YYNGEE. The CDR3 is 14 residues long. CDR3 sequence: CASTPGLAYYEQYF. CDR3 bases: TGTGCCAGCACCCCCGGACTCGCCTACTACGAGCAGTACTTC.

The chain links TRBV7-7 to TRBJ2-1; 8 nucleotides agree with TRBD2. The CDR3 spans 15 residues. Looked up from germline, CDR1 is SSHAT and CDR2 is FNYEAQ (reference sequence). The V segment lost 4 bases and the J segment 0 bases; nucleotides outside the gene matches: 2. CDR3 bases: TGTGCCAGCAGCTCAGCGGGGGCCTCCTACAATGAGCAGTTCTTC. It codes for CASSSAGASYNEQFF.

The chain links TRBV7-9 to TRBJ2-5; D is perhaps TRBD1 or TRBD2 (6 bases each). The V end lost 2 bases, the J end lost 4 bases, and 11 bases lay between the germline ends. The CDR3 has 14 residues. Germline loops: CDR1 SEHNR, CDR2 FQNEAQ (reference sequence). CDR3 amino acids: CASSLRGEGETQYF. CDR3 DNA sequence: TGTGCCAGCAGCTTAAGGGGGGAAGGAGAGACCCAGTACTTC.

A single count supports this clone. The chain has TRBV6-1 and TRBJ2-1; 7 nucleotides match TRBD1. Germline CDR1 reads MNHNS; CDR2 reads SASEGT. The junction had 8 bases not matched to a gene; V was cut back by 4 bases and J by 5 bases. This CDR3 has 15 amino acids. Written as DNA, the CDR3 is TGTGCCAGCAGTGTTCGAGGGACAGCGAACAATGAGCAGTTCTTC. This encodes CASSVRGTANNEQFF.

The chain couples TRBV5-5 to TRBJ2-7; D call uncertain. The CDR3 covers 13 residues. Germline values: CDR1 SGHKS, CDR2 YYEKEE (reference sequence). Trimming removed 4 bases at V and 4 bases at J, with 12 bases between. DNA of the CDR3: TGTGCCAGCAGCCACGGACGTCAGTACGAGCAGTACTTC. Translating gives CASSHGRQYEQYF.